The 13 T cell receptor beta chains below were found in one sample sequenced in a study of blood T cell repertoires in COVID-19. Clones were sequenced by immunoSEQ multiplex PCR, and TCRdb holds only the in-frame ones, with some missing. The sample has tens of thousands of clones; approximately 82% are singletons. Sequencing was carried out using peripheral blood. These receptors came from a human donor in a cohort sampled during active COVID-19.

The gene calls are TRBV6-4 and TRBJ1-6, with D unresolved. The germline gives CDR1 MRHNA, CDR2 SNTAGT. CDR3 length: 14 amino acids. Trimming removed 3 bases from V and 9 bases from J, with 12 bases in between. The chain's CDR3 is CASSETGRGSPLHF. The CDR3 DNA reads as TGTGCCAGCAGTGAAACCGGGCGGGGTTCACCCCTCCACTTT.

The V and J genes are TRBV28 and TRBJ1-2; unclear D gene. V gave up 1 base and J gave up 8 bases, with 14 bases separating them. The CDR3 is made up of 14 amino acids. Germline V gene data show CDR1 as MDHEN and CDR2 as SYDVKM. CDR3 amino acids: CASSLLNSGSGYTF. In DNA, the CDR3 is TGTGCCAGCAGTTTATTAAATTCCGGGAGCGGCTACACCTTC.

The rearrangement uses TRBV30 and TRBJ1-5, with D perhaps matching TRBD1 (6 bases). CDR1 GTSNPN and CDR2 SVGIG come from the germline V gene (reference sequence). CDR3 length equals 14 residues. The V end lost 5 bases, the J end lost 1 base, and 12 bases lay between the germline ends. The CDR3 is CAWGGSHSNQPQHF. CDR3 bases: TGTGCCTGGGGGGGCAGCCACAGCAATCAGCCCCAGCATTTT.

V usage is TRBV12-3 or TRBV12-4 and J usage is TRBJ2-7; 7 nucleotides line up with TRBD1. This CDR3 has 13 residues. V dropped 2 bases and J dropped 6; count of bases not matched to a gene: 4. DNA of the CDR3: TGTGCCAGCAGTTTATTGACAGGGCGCGAGCAGTACTTC. The encoded protein is CASSLLTGREQYF.

The CDR3 sequence is CASSDGLSGNTIYF. As DNA, the CDR3 is TGTGCCAGCTCCGACGGACTCTCTGGAAACACCATATATTTT. The V gene is TRBV18, the J gene TRBJ1-3; D gene unclear. V was shortened by 6 bases and J by 0 bases, with 9 bases between the two germline ends. This CDR3 comprises 14 residues. CDR1 and CDR2 (germline): KGHSH, LQKENI.

This clone was seen a single time. V is TRBV7-2 and J is TRBJ2-5; the D is unclear. This CDR3 region has 14 residues. Germline CDR1 reads SGHTA; CDR2 reads FQGNSA. V lost 5 bases to trimming and J lost 3 bases, with 13 bases between them. The chain's CDR3 is CASSPTVLEETQYF. Here the CDR3 DNA reads TGTGCCAGCAGCCCCACAGTTCTTGAAGAGACCCAGTACTTC.

The J gene is TRBJ2-1, the V gene TRBV6-1, with a tentative D call TRBD1 (6 bases). The germline V gene has CDR1 MNHNS and CDR2 SASEGT. Trimming shortened V by 4 bases and J by 9 bases, and 22 bases separated the two germline ends. The CDR3 has 16 amino acids. Here the CDR3 reads CASSVSPRGLPAEQFF. The CDR3 DNA reads TGTGCCAGCAGTGTATCCCCCAGGGGCCTACCGGCTGAGCAGTTCTTC.

Here the CDR3 DNA reads TGTGCCAGCAGCTTAGGGCTAGGGGGCGAGCAGTACTTC. Translation: CASSLGLGGEQYF. The genes are TRBV11-2 and TRBJ2-7; D possibly corresponds to TRBD1 (6 bases). Germline V gene data show CDR1 as SGHAT and CDR2 as FQNNGV. Trimming took 1 base from V and 6 from J, leaving 10 bases between them. The CDR3 runs to 13 residues. Complete variable domain (other parts from reference TRBV11-2 and TRBJ2-7): EAGVAQSPRYKIIEKRQSVAFWCNPISGHATLYWYQQILGQGPKLLIQFQNNGVVDDSQLPKDRFSAERLKGVDSTLKIQPAKLEDSAVYLCASSLGLGGEQYFGPGTRLTVT.

V usage is TRBV11-2 and J usage is TRBJ1-4, with D uncertain. From germline, CDR1 is SGHAT and CDR2 FQNNGV. This CDR3 is 11 amino acids long. V was trimmed by 5 bases and J by 8 bases, leaving 6 bases between them. CDR3 nucleotides: TGTGCCAGCAGCGATCGGGAAAAACTGTTTTTT. The encoded protein is CASSDREKLFF.

The chain carries TRBV19 and TRBJ2-6; 8 nucleotides match TRBD1. Losses at the gene ends were 8 bases for V and 2 bases for J; bases not matched to a gene: 8. Germline loops: CDR1 LNHDA, CDR2 SQIVND (reference sequence). The CDR3 contains 16 residues. The CDR3: CASFGQGNAGANVLTF. The CDR3 DNA is TGTGCCAGTTTTGGACAGGGAAACGCTGGGGCCAACGTCCTGACTTTC.

V gene TRBV19 combines with J gene TRBJ2-7, with 12 bases fitting TRBD2. The CDR3 covers 17 residues. The V and J ends lost 4 bases and 7 bases, in that order; junction bases with no gene match: 14. From germline, CDR1 is LNHDA and CDR2 SQIVND (reference sequence). Written as DNA, the CDR3 is TGTGCCAGTAGTACCACCGGAGCTAGCGGGAGGGCGGGAGAGCAGTACTTC. Protein product: CASSTTGASGRAGEQYF.

Only one count was recorded for this clone. The chain recombines TRBV5-1 with TRBJ2-7, with D perhaps TRBD1 (6 bases). V lost 2 bases and J 2 bases, leaving 14 bases between the germline ends. From germline, CDR1 is SGHRS and CDR2 YFSETQ. The CDR3 sequence is 15 residues long. CDR3 protein: CASSFSPQGTYEQYF. CDR3 DNA: TGCGCCAGCAGCTTTTCCCCACAGGGTACCTACGAGCAGTACTTC.

This chain joins TRBV28 and TRBJ1-1, with 9 nucleotides matching TRBD1. Germline V gives CDR1 MDHEN, CDR2 SYDVKM. The junction had 13 bases not matched to a gene; V was cut back by 4 bases and J by 10 bases. This CDR3 spans 15 amino acids. The CDR3 DNA is TGTGCCAGCAGTTCGCCCACAGGGGGCGCGTTTAGAGCTTTCTTT. Translation gives CASSSPTGGAFRAFF.